This T cell receptor (beta chain) was sequenced during a study of regulatory T cells in long-lasting Graves disease. Broader study findings: Among samples with persistent disease, TRBV28, TRBJ1-2 and TRBJ2-5 were favored.

Construction of TCR beta libraries relied on iRepertoire HTBI primers and on Arm-PCR targeting CDR3 regions. TCRdb recomputed calls from the multiplex PCR reads with MiXCR, one row per CDR3 protein. The sample records 650,000 to 850,000 distinct CDR3 sequences, 25% to 35% being singletons. On this clonotype: What it recognizes is unknown.

The length of the CDR3 is 18 residues. The germline V gene has CDR1 MNHEY and CDR2 SVGEGT. Trimming removed 2 bases from V and 6 bases from J; junction bases left unmatched: 11. Time point indicated: persistent/refractory GD, antithyroid drugs over 5 years with positive TRAb. After RNA was extracted from PBMCs, the TCR library was made from it. The sample in question was peripheral blood mononuclear cells (PBMCs), obtained when the disease was refractory, from a patient treated with antithyroid drugs. The source of this sequence is a female donor with Graves disease. The chain combines TRBV6-2 or TRBV6-3 with TRBJ2-1, with 12 bases matching TRBD2. In DNA, the CDR3 is TGTGCCAGCAGTTACATGACTAGCGGGAGATCTCATCCCAATGAGCAGTTCTTC. Its protein is CASSYMTSGRSHPNEQFF.